This record looks at one T cell receptor (beta chain) sequence and its context. This receptor's antigen is unknown. Nothing much larger sits one base from this clone, and base qualities are not available. This entry belongs to a study of technical replicates of blood from several donors (dated by TCRdb to about 2017). The library relied on the immunoSEQ multiplex PCR assay. TCRdb mirrors the immuneACCESS table, restricted to in-frame sequences. Some clones are absent from its copies; in checked studies, under half trace to an unresolved V gene, and the reason for the others is unknown. Counted in this sample were under 70,000 clones; approximately 86% of them appeared once. The biggest ten clones account for roughly 5.8% of the sample. Spanning cysteine to phenylalanine, the CDR3 consists of 13 amino acids. Of all the DNA, just the CDR3 is kept, 39 bases in frame from base 1. V is cut by 5 bases and J by 8 bases, and the space between the germline ends is 15 bases. Taken from the germline V gene, the CDR1 and CDR2 loops are SQVTM and ANQGSEA.

The clonotype was recovered from a human donor in good health. Some clones in this sample may be carry-over from other donors' samples. The rearranged segments are TRBV29-1 and TRBJ1-4, with a weak D call of TRBD1 (6 bases match). Sequenced input: PBMCs. The CDR3 corresponds to CSVYRVLGEKLFF. DNA sequence: TGCAGCGTTTACAGGGTCTTAGGGGAAAAACTGTTTTTT. Reference TRBV29-1 and TRBJ1-4 proteins supply the regions before and after the CDR3; the full variable domain is: SAVISQKPSRDICQRGTSLTIQCQVDSQVTMMFWYRQQPGQSLTLIATANQGSEATYESGFVIDKFPISRPNLTFSTLTVSNMSPEDSSIYLCSVYRVLGEKLFFGSGTQLSVL.